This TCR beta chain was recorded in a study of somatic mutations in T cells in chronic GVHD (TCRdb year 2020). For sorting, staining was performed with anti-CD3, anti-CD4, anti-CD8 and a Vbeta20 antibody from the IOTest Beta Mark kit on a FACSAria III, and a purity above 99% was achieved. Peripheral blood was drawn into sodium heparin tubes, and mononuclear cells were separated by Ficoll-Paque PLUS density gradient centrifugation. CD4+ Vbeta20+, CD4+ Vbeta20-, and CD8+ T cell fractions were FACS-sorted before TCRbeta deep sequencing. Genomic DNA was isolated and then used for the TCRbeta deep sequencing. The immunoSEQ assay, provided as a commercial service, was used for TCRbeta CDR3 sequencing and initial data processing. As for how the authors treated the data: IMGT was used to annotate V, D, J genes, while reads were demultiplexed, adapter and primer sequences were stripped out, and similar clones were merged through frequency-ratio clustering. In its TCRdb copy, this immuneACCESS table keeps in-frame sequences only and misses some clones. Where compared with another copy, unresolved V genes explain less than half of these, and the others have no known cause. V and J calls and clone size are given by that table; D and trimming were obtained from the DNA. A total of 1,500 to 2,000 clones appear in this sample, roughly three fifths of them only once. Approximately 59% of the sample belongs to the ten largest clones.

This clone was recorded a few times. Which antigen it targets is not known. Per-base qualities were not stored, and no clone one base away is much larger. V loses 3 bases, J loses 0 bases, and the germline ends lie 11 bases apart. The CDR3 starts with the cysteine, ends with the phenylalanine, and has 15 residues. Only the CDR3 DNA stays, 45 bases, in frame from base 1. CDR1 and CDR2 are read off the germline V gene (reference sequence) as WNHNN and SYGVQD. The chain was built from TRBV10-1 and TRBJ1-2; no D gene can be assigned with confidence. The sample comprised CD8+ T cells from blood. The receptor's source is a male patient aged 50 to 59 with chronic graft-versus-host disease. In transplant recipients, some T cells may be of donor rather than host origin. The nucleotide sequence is TGCGCCAGCAGTGATGGCTCGGGAACTAACTATGGCTACACCTTC. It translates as CASSDGSGTNYGYTF.